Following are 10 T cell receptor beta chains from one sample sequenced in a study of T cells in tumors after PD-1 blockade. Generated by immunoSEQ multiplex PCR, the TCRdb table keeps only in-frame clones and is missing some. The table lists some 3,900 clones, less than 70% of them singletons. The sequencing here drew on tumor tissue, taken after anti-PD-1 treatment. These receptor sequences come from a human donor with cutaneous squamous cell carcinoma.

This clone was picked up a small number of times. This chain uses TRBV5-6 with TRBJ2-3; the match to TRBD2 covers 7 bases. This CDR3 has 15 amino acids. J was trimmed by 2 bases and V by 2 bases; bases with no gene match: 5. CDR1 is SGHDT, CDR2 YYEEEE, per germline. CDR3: CASSFSGRSTDTQYF. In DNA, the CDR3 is TGTGCCAGCAGCTTTAGCGGGCGATCCACAGATACGCAGTATTTT.

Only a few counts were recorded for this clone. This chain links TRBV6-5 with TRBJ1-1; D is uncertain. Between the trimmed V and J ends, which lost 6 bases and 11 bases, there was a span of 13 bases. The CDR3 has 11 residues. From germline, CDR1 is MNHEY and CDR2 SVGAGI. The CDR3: CASSDPRGAFF. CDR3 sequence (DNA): TGTGCCAGCAGCGATCCGCGTGGGGCTTTCTTT.

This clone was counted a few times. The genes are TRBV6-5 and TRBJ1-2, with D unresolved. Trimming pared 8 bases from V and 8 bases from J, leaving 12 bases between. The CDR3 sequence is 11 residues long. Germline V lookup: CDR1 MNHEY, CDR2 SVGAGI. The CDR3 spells CASFWQDGYTF. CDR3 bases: TGTGCCAGCTTCTGGCAGGACGGCTACACCTTC.

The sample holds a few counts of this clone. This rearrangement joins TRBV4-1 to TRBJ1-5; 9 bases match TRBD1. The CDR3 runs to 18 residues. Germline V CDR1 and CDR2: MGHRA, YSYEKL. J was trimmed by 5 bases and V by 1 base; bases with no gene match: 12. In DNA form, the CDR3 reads TGCGCCAGCAGCCAAGTAAGCAGGAACAGGGGGCATTATCAGCCCCAGCATTTT. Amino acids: CASSQVSRNRGHYQPQHF.

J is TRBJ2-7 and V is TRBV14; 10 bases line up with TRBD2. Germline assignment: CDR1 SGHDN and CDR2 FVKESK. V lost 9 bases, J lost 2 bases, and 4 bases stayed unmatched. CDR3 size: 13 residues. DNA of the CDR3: TGTGCCAGTAGGACTAGCGGTACCTACGAGCAGTACTTC. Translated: CASRTSGTYEQYF.

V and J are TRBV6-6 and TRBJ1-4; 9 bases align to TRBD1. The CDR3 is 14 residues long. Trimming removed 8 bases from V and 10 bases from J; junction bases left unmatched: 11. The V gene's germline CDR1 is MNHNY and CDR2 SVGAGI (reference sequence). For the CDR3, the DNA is TGTGCCAGCCTTGAGGGGACAGGGTCAGGAAAACTGTTTTTT. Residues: CASLEGTGSGKLFF.

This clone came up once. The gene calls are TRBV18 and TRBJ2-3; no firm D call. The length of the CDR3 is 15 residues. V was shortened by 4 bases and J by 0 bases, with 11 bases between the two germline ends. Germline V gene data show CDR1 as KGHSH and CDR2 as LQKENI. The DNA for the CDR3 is TGTGCCAGCTCACTGTTTGTGACTAGCACAGATACGCAGTATTTT. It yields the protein CASSLFVTSTDTQYF.

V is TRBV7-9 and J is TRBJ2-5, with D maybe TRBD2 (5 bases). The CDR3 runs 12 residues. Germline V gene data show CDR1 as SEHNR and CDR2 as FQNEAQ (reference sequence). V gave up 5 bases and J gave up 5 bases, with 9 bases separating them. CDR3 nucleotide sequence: TGTGCCAGCAGCCGCCCGGGGGAGACCCAGTACTTC. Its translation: CASSRPGETQYF.

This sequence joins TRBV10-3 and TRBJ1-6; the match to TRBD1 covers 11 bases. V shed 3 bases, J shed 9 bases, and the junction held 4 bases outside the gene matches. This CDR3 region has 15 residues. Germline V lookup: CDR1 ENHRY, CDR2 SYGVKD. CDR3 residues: CAISDGTGGGSPLHF. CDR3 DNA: TGTGCCATCAGTGATGGGACAGGGGGAGGTTCACCCCTCCACTTT.

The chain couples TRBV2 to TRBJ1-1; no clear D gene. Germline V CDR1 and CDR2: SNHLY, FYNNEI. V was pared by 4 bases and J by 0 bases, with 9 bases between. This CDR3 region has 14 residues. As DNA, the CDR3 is TGTGCCAGCAGTGCGCGGGTAGTGAACACTGAAGCTTTCTTT. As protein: CASSARVVNTEAFF. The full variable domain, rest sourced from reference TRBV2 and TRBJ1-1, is EPEVTQTPSHQVTQMGQEVILRCVPISNHLYFYWYRQILGQKVEFLVSFYNNEISEKSEIFDDQFSVERPDGSNFTLKIRSTKLEDSAMYFCASSARVVNTEAFFGQGTRLTVV.